This T cell receptor beta chain was recorded in a study of breast tumors, draining lymph nodes, adjacent tissues. V was clipped by 3 bases and J by 6 bases; unmatched bases: 7. This CDR3 has 16 amino acids. Germline values: CDR1 LNHNV, CDR2 YYDKDF (reference sequence). By sample fraction, this clonotype is medium-sized (0.01 to 0.1%). TCRdb ran MiXCR on the multiplex PCR reads and lists one entry per CDR3 protein. This table holds approximately 13,000 distinct CDR3 sequences, around 57% found once. What was sequenced was tumor-adjacent breast tissue. This TCR came from a female donor with breast cancer. Some clones in this sample may be carry-over from other donors' samples. The chain is built from TRBV15 and TRBJ1-5; 11 bases fit TRBD1. Here the CDR3 DNA reads TGTGCCACCAGCAGCAAGGACAGGGGGCGCGGTCAGCCCCAGCATTTT. Protein sequence: CATSSKDRGRGQPQHF.